These 23 T cell receptor beta chains were all obtained from the same sample, sequenced in a study of shared clonotypes between healthy human individuals. Repertoires were generated with immunoSEQ multiplex PCR, while TCRdb's copy carries only in-frame clones and drops some. The sample has about 680,000 clones; around 74% are singletons. The sample comprised memory CD4+ T cells sorted from blood. Stated subset: CD45RA-negative fraction. The receptors come from a woman aged 25 to 39 in good health.

This clone was detected a few times. The chain uses TRBV7-9 and TRBJ2-2; TRBD2 is a possible D gene (6 bases). CDR1 SEHNR and CDR2 FQNEAQ come from the germline V gene (reference sequence). The ends were cut back, 5 bases at V and 3 bases at J, with 16 bases in the middle. The CDR3 is 16 amino acids. CDR3 sequence: CASSPRGGRDTGELFF. CDR3 sequence (DNA): TGTGCCAGCAGCCCCCGAGGAGGGAGAGACACCGGGGAGCTGTTTTTT.

The DNA for the CDR3 is TGCAGCGTTGAACCGAGTGATGTTTATGGCTACACCTTC. Protein: CSVEPSDVYGYTF. V is TRBV29-1 and J is TRBJ1-2, with D hard to call. Trimming removed 2 bases at V and 5 bases at J, with 12 bases between. This CDR3 region has 13 residues. The germline V gene encodes CDR1 SQVTM and CDR2 ANQGSEA.

This clone was observed a single time. This sequence joins TRBV7-8 and TRBJ2-3; D gene uncertain. The CDR3 is 12 residues long. Trimming stripped 5 bases from V and 6 bases from J, with 9 bases between. The germline gives CDR1 SGHVS, CDR2 FQNEAQ. Here the CDR3 reads CASSPGWDTQYF. For the CDR3, the DNA is TGTGCCAGCAGCCCCGGGTGGGATACGCAGTATTTT.

The genes are TRBV10-1 and TRBJ2-1, with TRBD2 matching over 8 bases. J gave up 4 bases and V 4 bases, and 6 bases lay outside the gene matches. The CDR3 runs to 15 residues. CDR1 and CDR2 (germline): WNHNN, SYGVQD (reference sequence). The CDR3 nucleotides read TGCGCCAGCAGTGTGATCCTAGCGGGTTACAATGAGCAGTTCTTC. Protein: CASSVILAGYNEQFF.

A single count supports this clone. The V call is TRBV7-8, the J call TRBJ2-3; 8 bases map to TRBD2. The length of the CDR3 is 17 residues. Germline trimming cut 6 bases from V and 6 bases from J; bases unmatched to any gene: 17. CDR1 is SGHVS, CDR2 FQNEAQ, per germline. DNA of the CDR3: TGTGCCAGCAGTCGGACCCTCGGGAGGGTCGGGGAGGATACGCAGTATTTT. Translation gives CASSRTLGRVGEDTQYF.

A few counts support this clone. The chain combines TRBV18 with TRBJ2-3, with D possibly matching TRBD2 (6 bases). The V gene lost 1 base and the J gene lost 0 bases, with 8 bases spanning the gap. The V gene's germline CDR1 is KGHSH and CDR2 LQKENI. This CDR3 region has 15 residues. The CDR3 region has the DNA TGTGCCAGCTCACCACTAGCGGACAGCACAGATACGCAGTATTTT. Amino acid sequence: CASSPLADSTDTQYF.

The V and J genes are TRBV28 and TRBJ1-5, with TRBD1 as a possible D gene (6 bases). Germline CDR1 is MDHEN and CDR2 is SYDVKM. CDR3 length: 20 amino acids. The V end lost 6 bases, the J end lost 6 bases, and 33 bases lay between the germline ends. CDR3: CASSVPLRQRGVYRSQPQHF. CDR3 bases: TGTGCCAGCAGCGTCCCCCTGAGACAGAGGGGGGTTTACAGGTCTCAGCCCCAGCATTTT.

J is TRBJ2-2 and V is TRBV9; the D gene could be TRBD1 or TRBD2 (7 bases each). The germline V gene encodes CDR1 SGDLS and CDR2 YYNGEE. The CDR3 totals 17 residues. Trimming cost V 4 bases and J 2 bases, with 18 bases left between them. CDR3 sequence reads: CASSSRGGGRNTGELFF. CDR3 sequence (DNA): TGTGCCAGCAGCTCCAGAGGGGGCGGGAGAAACACCGGGGAGCTGTTTTTT.

Only one count was recorded for this clone. This sequence joins TRBV27 and TRBJ2-7; tentative D call: TRBD2 (6 bases). Per the germline V gene, CDR1 is MNHEY and CDR2 is SMNVEV (reference sequence). The CDR3 totals 15 residues. Trimming took 6 bases from V and 3 from J, leaving 18 bases between them. The CDR3 region has the DNA TGTGCCAGCAGCCCGCGATATTCTAGCGTCTACGAGCAGTACTTC. It encodes CASSPRYSSVYEQYF.

The chain has TRBV9 and TRBJ1-2, with D perhaps TRBD1 (5 bases). The CDR3 is 16 residues long. V lost 0 bases, J lost 4 bases, and 16 bases lay in between. CDR1 and CDR2 (germline): SGDLS, YYNGEE. CDR3 in DNA: TGTGCCAGCAGCGTAGGGATAGGGGCCGAGGGCTATGGCTACACCTTC. The encoded protein is CASSVGIGAEGYGYTF.

To note about this clone: A much larger clone differs by one base, so this may be a read error. The chain recombines TRBV7-9 with TRBJ2-5, with TRBD1 matching 9 bases. V dropped 5 bases and J dropped 3; count of bases not matched to a gene: 1. Germline values: CDR1 SEHNR, CDR2 FQNEAQ (reference sequence). The CDR3 consists of 13 residues. The CDR3 is CASSRDREETQYF. CDR3 nucleotides: TGTGCCAGCAGCCGGGACAGGGAAGAGACCCAGTACTTC.

The chain links TRBV25-1 to TRBJ2-7; D gene unclear. Trimming removed 5 bases at V and 2 bases at J, with 10 bases between. The germline V gene has CDR1 MGHDK and CDR2 SYGVNS. This CDR3 has 13 amino acids. This chain's CDR3 is CASSSRIAYEQYF. The CDR3 DNA is TGTGCCAGCAGTTCACGGATCGCCTACGAGCAGTACTTC.

This chain uses TRBV5-6 with TRBJ2-2; TRBD1 is a possible D gene (5 bases). V dropped 4 bases and J dropped 5 bases, with 12 bases sitting between them. Looked up from germline, CDR1 is SGHDT and CDR2 is YYEEEE. This CDR3 has 14 amino acids. CDR3 in DNA: TGTGCCAGCAGCACCCGACGACAGACCGGGGAGCTGTTTTTT. Residues: CASSTRRQTGELFF.

The V gene is TRBV7-2, the J gene TRBJ2-7; the match to TRBD1 covers 9 bases. CDR1 SGHTA and CDR2 FQGNSA come from the germline V gene. With 2 bases clipped from V and 5 bases from J, the junction kept 7 bases outside the gene matches. This CDR3 comprises 15 residues. This CDR3 is CASSLRGTGTNEQYF. In DNA, the CDR3 is TGTGCCAGCAGCTTACGTGGGACAGGGACCAACGAGCAGTACTTC.

This clone was counted a single time. CDR3 sequence reads: CASSLRTYSNQPQHF. For the CDR3, the DNA is TGTGCCAGCAGCCTAAGGACCTATAGCAATCAGCCCCAGCATTTT. J is TRBJ1-5 and V is TRBV5-6; D uncertain. The CDR3 length is 15 residues. CDR1 SGHDT and CDR2 YYEEEE come from the germline V gene. The V gene lost 4 bases and the J gene lost 0 bases, with 11 bases spanning the gap.

The V call is TRBV19, the J call TRBJ1-5; the D gene is possibly TRBD1 (6 bases). CDR3 length equals 16 residues. Germline loops: CDR1 LNHDA, CDR2 SQIVND (reference sequence). V was clipped by 5 bases and J by 4 bases, with 18 bases between them. CDR3: CASSLSLNRVNQPQHF. Written as DNA, the CDR3 is TGTGCCAGTAGTCTATCGTTAAACAGGGTGAATCAGCCCCAGCATTTT.

The V gene is TRBV5-6, the J gene TRBJ2-1; TRBD1 matches at 7 bases. The germline V gene encodes CDR1 SGHDT and CDR2 YYEEEE. J was trimmed by 10 bases and V by 4 bases; bases with no gene match: 11. This CDR3 comprises 14 residues. The CDR3 loop reads CASSAPRGRGEQFF. The CDR3 DNA is TGTGCCAGCAGCGCTCCAAGGGGGCGCGGAGAGCAGTTCTTC.

V and J are TRBV28 and TRBJ2-5, with 10 bases lining up with TRBD1. Trimming at V came to 5 bases and at J to 4 bases, leaving 19 bases not matched to a gene. CDR3 length: 19 amino acids. Germline-derived CDR1 and CDR2 are MDHEN and SYDVKM. CDR3 in amino acids: CASSPPLWGGQGTPETQYF. The CDR3 DNA follows: TGTGCCAGCAGTCCACCACTATGGGGGGGACAGGGGACCCCAGAGACCCAGTACTTC. The full variable domain, in which reference TRBV28 and TRBJ2-5 provide the parts outside the CDR3, is DVKVTQSSRYLVKRTGEKVFLECVQDMDHENMFWYRQDPGLGLRLIYFSYDVKMKEKGDIPEGYSVSREKKERFSLILESASTNQTSMYLCASSPPLWGGQGTPETQYFGPGTRLLVL.

V and J are TRBV29-1 and TRBJ2-3; TRBD2 agrees at 10 bases. The CDR3 consists of 15 residues. J gave up 4 bases and V 7 bases, and 11 bases lay outside the gene matches. Germline CDR1 reads SQVTM; CDR2 reads ANQGSEA. CDR3 loop: CSAGGVAGGADTQYF. CDR3 sequence (DNA): TGCAGCGCAGGAGGGGTAGCGGGAGGAGCAGATACGCAGTATTTT.

To note about this clone: A much larger clone is a single base away; this may be a read error. This rearrangement joins TRBV7-9 to TRBJ2-5; 7 bases line up with TRBD2. Per germline, CDR1 SEHNR and CDR2 FQNEAQ (reference sequence). V shed 5 bases and J 5 bases; nucleotides not matched to a gene: 2. This CDR3 is built from 12 residues. The CDR3 DNA follows: TGTGCCAGCAGCCAGACTAGCGAGACCCAGTACTTC. This sequence encodes CASSQTSETQYF.

V gene TRBV10-1 combines with J gene TRBJ2-2; D possibly corresponds to TRBD2 (5 bases). CDR3 length equals 16 residues. Germline CDR1 reads WNHNN; CDR2 reads SYGVQD (reference sequence). The V end lost 4 bases, the J end lost 1 base, and 13 bases lay between the germline ends. The CDR3 DNA reads as TGCGCCAGCAGTGCGCGGGCAGGAGTGAACACCGGGGAGCTGTTTTTT. Translated, it gives CASSARAGVNTGELFF.

The CDR3, as DNA: TGTGCCAGCAGCTTAGGCGGGAGGCCTCCGGGAGAGCAGTACTTC. Amino acid sequence: CASSLGGRPPGEQYF. This sequence joins TRBV13 and TRBJ2-7; 7 nucleotides match TRBD2. CDR3 length: 15 residues. V was clipped by 0 bases and J by 7 bases; unmatched bases: 9. CDR1 PRHDT and CDR2 FYEKMQ come from the germline V gene (reference sequence).

The J gene is TRBJ2-1, the V gene TRBV10-1; unclear D gene. Per germline, CDR1 WNHNN and CDR2 SYGVQD (reference sequence). V lost 3 bases to trimming and J lost 8 bases, with 11 bases between them. CDR3 size: 13 residues. CDR3 DNA: TGCGCCAGCAGTGATGATGTCCCCCATGAGCAGTTCTTC. Encoded protein: CASSDDVPHEQFF.